This paragraph reports one TCR beta chain. Its antigen remains unknown. This entry comes from a study of T cells in localized non-small cell lung cancer. Study results and caveats: Median detection of top 100 tumor clones in adjacent lung was about 60 clones. Heterogeneity within the tumor remains possible, as just one region underwent sequencing. Higher blood T cell density went with longer overall survival.

Trimming pared 2 bases from V and 5 bases from J, leaving 24 bases between. CDR3 size: 18 residues. Germline V gene lookup returns CDR1 MDHEN and CDR2 SYDVKM. Method: immunoSEQ multiplex PCR; TCRdb's copy keeps in-frame clones and lacks some. The sample holds fewer than 90,000 clones; just under 85% are singletons and the top ten take 2.8%. The V call is TRBV28, the J call TRBJ2-5, with D tentatively TRBD2 (7 bases). The sequence derives from a man aged 40 to 70 with stage I lung adenocarcinoma. Sequencing was performed on peripheral blood, taken before any cancer treatment. CDR3 residues: CASSLPVGAGEGWETQYF. In DNA, the CDR3 is TGTGCCAGCAGTTTACCCGTGGGGGCGGGAGAGGGTTGGGAGACCCAGTACTTC.